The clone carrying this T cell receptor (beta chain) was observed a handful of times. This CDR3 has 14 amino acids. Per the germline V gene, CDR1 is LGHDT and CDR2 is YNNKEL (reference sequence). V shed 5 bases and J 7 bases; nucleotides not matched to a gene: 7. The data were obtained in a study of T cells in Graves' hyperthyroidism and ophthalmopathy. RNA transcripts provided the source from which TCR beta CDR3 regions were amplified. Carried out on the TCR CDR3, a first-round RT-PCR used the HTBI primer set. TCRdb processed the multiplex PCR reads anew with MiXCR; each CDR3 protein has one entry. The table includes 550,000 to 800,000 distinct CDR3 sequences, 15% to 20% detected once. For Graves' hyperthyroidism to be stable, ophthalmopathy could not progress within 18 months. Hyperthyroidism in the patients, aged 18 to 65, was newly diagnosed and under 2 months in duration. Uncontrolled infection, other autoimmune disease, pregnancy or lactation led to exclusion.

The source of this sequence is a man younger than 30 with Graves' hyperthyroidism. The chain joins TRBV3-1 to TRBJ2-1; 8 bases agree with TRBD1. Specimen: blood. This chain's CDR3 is CASSTRTGRNEQFF. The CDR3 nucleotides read TGTGCCAGCAGCACGCGGACAGGGCGTAATGAGCAGTTCTTC.